Listed below are T cell receptor beta chains from one sample, sequenced in a study of CD8+CD57+ T cells in acquired aplastic anemia. TCRdb reprocessed the reads with MiXCR, giving one entry per CDR3 protein. The sample has 260,000 or so distinct CDR3 sequences, 45% to 50% seen once; the top ten hold 7% to 10%. Sequenced input: sorted CD4+, CD8+, or CD8+CD57+ T cells (not recorded which) from PBMCs. These receptors all stem from a human donor with aplastic anemia. Both conserved end residues are trimmed from each CDR3.

TRBV15	11	ATSWGWTGGLF
TRBV6-1	10	ASTELRAPLH
TRBV2	16	ASSKDSSSGRLTYEQY
TRBV5-1	13	ASSLGRGRENEQY
TRBV7-2	13	ASSRLNGSTYEQY
TRBV25-1	14	ASSDYRQGPHNEQF
TRBV7-2	11	ASSPGTTDTQY
TRBV2	11	ASRWNEQDTQY
TRBV7-2	11	ASSLKQGYEQY
TRBV25-1	13	ASQTGGEVGQPQH
TRBV20-1	12	SALSGGAEYEQY
TRBV28	14	ASSTTTSSVRGEQF
TRBV7-9	13	ASSLVGQGDQPQH
TRBV7-2	15	ASSLLALAGANTEAF
TRBV24-1	11	ATSDARDYEQY
TRBV27	14	ASTRRGQGLSYGYT
TRBV12-3/TRBV12-4	13	ASSPTGGAGETQY
TRBV28	12	ASSATGLGQPQH
TRBV15	14	ATSRDSAVLHNEQF
TRBV10-3	12	AISEGGGQETQY